The clone carrying this T cell receptor (beta chain) was observed a few times. Its target is not known. This sample was included in a study of shared clonotypes between healthy human individuals. Study-level points and caveats: Donor clonotype sharing was expected to depend on sequencing depth. Blood alone was sampled, and tissue repertoires likely differ.

Each PCR replicate run on unsorted PBMC took in approximately 300 ng DNA, about 30,000 T cell genomes. Method: immunoSEQ multiplex PCR; TCRdb's copy keeps in-frame clones and lacks some. The top ten clones hold approximately 13% of a sample with about 490,000 clones, around 78% of them seen once. Specimen: PBMCs. This receptor was taken from a woman between 40 and 55 years old in good health. Some clones in this sample may be carry-over from other donors' samples.

The CDR3 DNA reads TGTGCCAGCAGACAGGGGGCTGGTAGCAATCAGCCCCAGCATTTT. Protein sequence: CASRQGAGSNQPQHF. V is TRBV6-5 and J is TRBJ1-5; 9 bases map to TRBD1. CDR3 length equals 15 residues. Germline CDR1 MNHEY, CDR2 SVGAGI. V lost 6 bases to trimming and J lost 0 bases; unmatched junction nucleotides: 3.